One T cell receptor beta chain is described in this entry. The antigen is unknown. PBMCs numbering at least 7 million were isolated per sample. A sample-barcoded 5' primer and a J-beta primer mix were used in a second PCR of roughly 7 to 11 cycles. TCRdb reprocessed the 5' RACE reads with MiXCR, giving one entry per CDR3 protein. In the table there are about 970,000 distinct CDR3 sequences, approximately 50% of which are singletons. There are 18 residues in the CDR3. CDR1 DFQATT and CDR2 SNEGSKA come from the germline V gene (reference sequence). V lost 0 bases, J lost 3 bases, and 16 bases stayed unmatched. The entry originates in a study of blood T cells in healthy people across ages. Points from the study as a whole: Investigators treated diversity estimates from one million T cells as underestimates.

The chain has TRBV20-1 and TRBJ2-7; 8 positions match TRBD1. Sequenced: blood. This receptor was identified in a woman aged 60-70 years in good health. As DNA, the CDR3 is TGCAGTGCTAGAGAGGAAAGCAACCTCGACAGGGGTTACTACGAGCAGTACTTC. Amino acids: CSAREESNLDRGYYEQYF.